This T cell receptor (beta chain) stems from a study of blood T cell repertoires in COVID-19. The data were produced by immunoSEQ multiplex PCR, yet TCRdb's version contains in-frame clones alone and is incomplete. The sample shows 370,000 or so clones, more than 75% of them seen only once. V was clipped by 7 bases and J by 4 bases; unmatched bases: 12. Per germline, CDR1 MNHEY and CDR2 SVGAGI. This CDR3 contains 15 residues. The origin of this receptor is a man aged 30-40 years who had recovered from COVID-19. The chain employs TRBV6-5 and TRBJ1-2; 7 bases map to TRBD1. The sample was PBMCs or T cells enriched from blood (not recorded which). The CDR3 DNA reads as TGTGCCAGCACCCACGGGACAGATAAACCCTATGGCTACACCTTC. This translates into CASTHGTDKPYGYTF.